This T cell receptor (beta chain) derives from a study of shared clonotypes between healthy human individuals. V lost 6 bases, J lost 7 bases, and 16 bases lay in between. CDR3 length equals 14 residues. Germline V gives CDR1 MNHEY, CDR2 SVGAGI. In the original processing: Quality scores were absent from the junction-only immunoSEQ sequences, so filtering differed. The repertoire was sequenced with immunoSEQ multiplex PCR; TCRdb's copy has only in-frame clones and lacks some. That table is the source of V, J and clone size, and D and trimming were worked out from the DNA. The sample includes 1.5 million to 2.5 million clones, about 95% of them seen just once. Worth noting for this clone: Its specificity is not known.

The study's findings and limits: Depth of sequencing was expected to influence donor clonotype sharing. Against clonotypes common to all four donors, non-shared ones had lower generation probabilities. When naive CD4 clonotypes were compared across several donors, about 4.8% were shared.

As defined, naive CD8 cells were CD45RO-negative and positively selected for CCR7, with terminally differentiated effector memory CD45RA+ cells excluded. Sequencing input: naive CD8+ T cells sorted from blood. This clonotype was sampled from a man younger than 35 in good health. The V gene is TRBV6-5, the J gene TRBJ1-5; no definite D call. In nucleotides, the CDR3 is TGTGCCAGCAGCCCTCGAGGGTCCGGGCAGCCCCAGCATTTT. Amino acid sequence: CASSPRGSGQPQHF.